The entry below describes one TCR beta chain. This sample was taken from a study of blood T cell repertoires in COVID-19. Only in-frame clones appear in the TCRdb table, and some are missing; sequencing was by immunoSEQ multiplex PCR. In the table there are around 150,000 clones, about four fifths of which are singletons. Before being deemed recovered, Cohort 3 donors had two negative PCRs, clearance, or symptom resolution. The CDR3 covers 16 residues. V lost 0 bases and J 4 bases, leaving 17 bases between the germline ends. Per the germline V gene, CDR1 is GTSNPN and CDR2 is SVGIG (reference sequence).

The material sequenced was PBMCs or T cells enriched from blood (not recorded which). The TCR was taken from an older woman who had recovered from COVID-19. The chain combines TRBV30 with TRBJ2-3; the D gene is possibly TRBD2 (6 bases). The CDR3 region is CAWSVLRGARSDTQYF. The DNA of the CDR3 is TGTGCCTGGAGTGTACTCCGCGGGGCTCGGTCAGATACGCAGTATTTT.